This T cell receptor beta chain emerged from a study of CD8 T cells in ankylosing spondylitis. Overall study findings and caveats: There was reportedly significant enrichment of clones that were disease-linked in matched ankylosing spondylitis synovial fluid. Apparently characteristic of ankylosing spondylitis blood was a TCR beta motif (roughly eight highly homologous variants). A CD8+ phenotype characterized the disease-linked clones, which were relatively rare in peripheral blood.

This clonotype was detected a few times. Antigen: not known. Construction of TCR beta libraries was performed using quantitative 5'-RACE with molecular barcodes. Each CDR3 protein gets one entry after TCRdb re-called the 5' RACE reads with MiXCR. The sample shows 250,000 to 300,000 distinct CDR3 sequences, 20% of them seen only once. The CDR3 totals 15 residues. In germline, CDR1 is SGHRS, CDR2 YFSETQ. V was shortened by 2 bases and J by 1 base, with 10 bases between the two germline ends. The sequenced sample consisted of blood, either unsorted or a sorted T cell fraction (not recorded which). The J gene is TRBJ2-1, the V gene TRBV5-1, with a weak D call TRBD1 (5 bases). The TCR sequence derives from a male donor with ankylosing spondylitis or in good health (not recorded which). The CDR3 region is CASSFNPGSYNEQFF. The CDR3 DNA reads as TGCGCCAGCAGCTTCAATCCAGGGTCCTACAATGAGCAGTTCTTC. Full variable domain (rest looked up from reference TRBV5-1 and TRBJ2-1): KAGVTQTPRYLIKTRGQQVTLSCSPISGHRSVSWYQQTPGQGLQFLFEYFSETQRNKGNFPGRFSGRQFSNSRSEMNVSTLELGDSALYLCASSFNPGSYNEQFFGPGTRLTVL.